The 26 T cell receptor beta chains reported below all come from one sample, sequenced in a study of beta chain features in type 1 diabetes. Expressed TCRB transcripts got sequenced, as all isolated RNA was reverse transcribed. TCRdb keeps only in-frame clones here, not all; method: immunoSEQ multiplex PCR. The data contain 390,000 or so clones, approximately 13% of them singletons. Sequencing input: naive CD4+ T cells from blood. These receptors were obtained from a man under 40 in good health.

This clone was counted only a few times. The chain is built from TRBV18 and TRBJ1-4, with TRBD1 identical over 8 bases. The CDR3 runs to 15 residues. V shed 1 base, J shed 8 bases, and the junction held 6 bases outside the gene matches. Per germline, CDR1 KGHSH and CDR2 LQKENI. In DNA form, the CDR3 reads TGTGCCAGCTCACCACGGGCAGGGGGCGAAGAAAAACTGTTTTTT. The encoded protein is CASSPRAGGEEKLFF. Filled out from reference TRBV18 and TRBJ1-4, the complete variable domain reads NAGVMQNPRHLVRRRGQEARLRCSPMKGHSHVYWYRQLPEEGLKFMVYLQKENIIDESGMPKERFSAEFPKEGPSILRIQQVVRGDSAAYFCASSPRAGGEEKLFFGSGTQLSVL.

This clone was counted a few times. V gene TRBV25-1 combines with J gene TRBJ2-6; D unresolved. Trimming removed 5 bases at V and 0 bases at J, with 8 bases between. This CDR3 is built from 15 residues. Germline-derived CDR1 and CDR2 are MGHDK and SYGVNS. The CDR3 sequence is CASSSQLSGANVLTF. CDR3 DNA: TGTGCCAGCAGTTCGCAGCTCTCTGGGGCCAACGTCCTGACTTTC.

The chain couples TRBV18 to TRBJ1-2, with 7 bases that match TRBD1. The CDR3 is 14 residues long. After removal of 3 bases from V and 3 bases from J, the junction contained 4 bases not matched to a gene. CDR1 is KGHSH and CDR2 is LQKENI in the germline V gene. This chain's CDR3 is CASSPSGQDYGYTF. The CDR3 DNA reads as TGTGCCAGCTCACCCAGCGGACAGGACTATGGCTACACCTTC.

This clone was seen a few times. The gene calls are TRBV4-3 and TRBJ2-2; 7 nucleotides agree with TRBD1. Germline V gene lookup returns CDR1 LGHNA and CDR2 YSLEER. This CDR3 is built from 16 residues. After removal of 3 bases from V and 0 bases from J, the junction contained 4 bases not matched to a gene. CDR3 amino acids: CASSQRTGANTGELFF. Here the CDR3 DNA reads TGCGCCAGCAGCCAGCGAACAGGGGCGAACACCGGGGAGCTGTTTTTT.

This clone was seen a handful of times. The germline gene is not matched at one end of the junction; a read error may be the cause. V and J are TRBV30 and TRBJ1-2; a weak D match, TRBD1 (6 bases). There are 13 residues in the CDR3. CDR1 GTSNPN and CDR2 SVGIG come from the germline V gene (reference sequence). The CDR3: CALSGDTGSGYTF. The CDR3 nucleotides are TGTGCCTTGAGTGGAGATACAGGGAGCGGCTACACCTTC.

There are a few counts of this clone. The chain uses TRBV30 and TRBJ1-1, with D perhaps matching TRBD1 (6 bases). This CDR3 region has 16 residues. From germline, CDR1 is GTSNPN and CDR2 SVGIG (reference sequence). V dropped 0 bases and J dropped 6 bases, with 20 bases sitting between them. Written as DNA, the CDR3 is TGTGCCTGGAGTGTACAGGGAAAACCCGAGAGGGCTGAAGCTTTCTTT. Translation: CAWSVQGKPERAEAFF. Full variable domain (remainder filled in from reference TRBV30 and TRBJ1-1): SQTIHQWPATLVQPVGSPLSLECTVEGTSNPNLYWYRQAAGRGLQLLFYSVGIGQISSEVPQNLSASRPQDRQFILSSKKLLLSDSGFYLCAWSVQGKPERAEAFFGQGTRLTVV.

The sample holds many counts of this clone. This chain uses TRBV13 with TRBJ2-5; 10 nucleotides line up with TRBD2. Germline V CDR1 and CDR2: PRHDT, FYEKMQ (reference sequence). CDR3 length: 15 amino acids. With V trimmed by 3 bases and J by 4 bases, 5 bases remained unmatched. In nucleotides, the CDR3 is TGTGCCAGCAGCTTCGCTAGCGGGAGTGGAGAGACCCAGTACTTC. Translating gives CASSFASGSGETQYF.

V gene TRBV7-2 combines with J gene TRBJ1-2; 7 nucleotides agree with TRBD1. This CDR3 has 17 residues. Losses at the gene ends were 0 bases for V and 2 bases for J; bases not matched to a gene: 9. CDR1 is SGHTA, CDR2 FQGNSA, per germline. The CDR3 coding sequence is TGTGCCAGCAGCTTAGCGGTGACAGGGCGTGCGAACTATGGCTACACCTTC. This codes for CASSLAVTGRANYGYTF. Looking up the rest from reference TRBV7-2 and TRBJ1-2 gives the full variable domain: GAGVSQSPSNKVTEKGKDVELRCDPISGHTALYWYRQSLGQGLEFLIYFQGNSAPDKSGLPSDRFSAERTGGSVSTLTIQRTQQEDSAVYLCASSLAVTGRANYGYTFGSGTRLTVV.

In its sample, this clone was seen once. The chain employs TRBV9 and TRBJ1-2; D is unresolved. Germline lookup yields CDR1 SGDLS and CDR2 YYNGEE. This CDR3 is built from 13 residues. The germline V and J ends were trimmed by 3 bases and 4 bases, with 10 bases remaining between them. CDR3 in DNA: TGTGCCAGCAGCGAGGACGGGAGCTATGGCTACACCTTC. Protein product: CASSEDGSYGYTF.

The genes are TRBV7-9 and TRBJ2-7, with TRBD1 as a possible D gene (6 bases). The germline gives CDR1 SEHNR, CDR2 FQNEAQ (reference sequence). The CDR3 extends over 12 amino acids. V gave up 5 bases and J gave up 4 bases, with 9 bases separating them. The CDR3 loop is CASSRDKYEQYF. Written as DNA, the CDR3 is TGTGCCAGCAGCCGGGACAAGTACGAGCAGTACTTC.

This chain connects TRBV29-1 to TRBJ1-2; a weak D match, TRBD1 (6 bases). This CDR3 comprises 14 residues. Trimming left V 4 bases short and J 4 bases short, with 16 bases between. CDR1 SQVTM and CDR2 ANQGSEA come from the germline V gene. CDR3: CSVGGGGESYGYTF. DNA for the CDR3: TGCAGCGTTGGCGGCGGGGGCGAAAGCTATGGCTACACCTTC.

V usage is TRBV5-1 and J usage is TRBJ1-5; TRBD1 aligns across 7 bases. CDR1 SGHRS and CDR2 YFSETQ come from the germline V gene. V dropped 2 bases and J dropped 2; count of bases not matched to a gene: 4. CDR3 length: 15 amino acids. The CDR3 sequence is CASSFNGQGNQPQHF. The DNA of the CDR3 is TGCGCCAGCAGCTTTAATGGACAGGGCAATCAGCCCCAGCATTTT.

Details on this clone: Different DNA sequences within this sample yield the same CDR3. CDR3 region: CASTLSGSSYNEQFF. In nucleotides, the CDR3 is TGCGCCAGCACCCTCAGCGGGAGTTCCTACAATGAGCAGTTCTTC. The rearrangement uses TRBV5-1 and TRBJ2-1; 8 bases align to TRBD2. This CDR3 comprises 15 residues. In germline, CDR1 is SGHRS, CDR2 YFSETQ. The junction had 6 bases not matched to a gene; V was cut back by 6 bases and J by 1 base.

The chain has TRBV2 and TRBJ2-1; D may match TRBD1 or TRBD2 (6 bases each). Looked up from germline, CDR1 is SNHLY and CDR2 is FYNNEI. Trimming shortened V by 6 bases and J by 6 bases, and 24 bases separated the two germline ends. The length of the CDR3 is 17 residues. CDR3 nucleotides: TGTGCCAGCAGGGAGGGCAGGGGCCTACCTAGTCCCAATGAGCAGTTCTTC. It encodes CASREGRGLPSPNEQFF.

This chain's CDR3 is CASSFLAPRDTQYF. As DNA, the CDR3 is TGTGCCAGCAGCTTCTTGGCTCCCCGAGATACGCAGTATTTT. The rearrangement uses TRBV7-3 and TRBJ2-3; D not certain. In germline, CDR1 is SGHTA, CDR2 FQGTGA. This CDR3 is built from 14 residues. Trimming took 3 bases from V and 5 from J, leaving 12 bases between them.

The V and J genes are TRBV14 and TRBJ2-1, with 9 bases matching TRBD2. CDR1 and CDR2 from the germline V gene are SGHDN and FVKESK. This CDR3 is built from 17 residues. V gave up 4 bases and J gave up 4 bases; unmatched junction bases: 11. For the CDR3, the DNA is TGTGCCAGCAGCCCAAGACTAGCGGCCCATCAATACAATGAGCAGTTCTTC. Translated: CASSPRLAAHQYNEQFF.

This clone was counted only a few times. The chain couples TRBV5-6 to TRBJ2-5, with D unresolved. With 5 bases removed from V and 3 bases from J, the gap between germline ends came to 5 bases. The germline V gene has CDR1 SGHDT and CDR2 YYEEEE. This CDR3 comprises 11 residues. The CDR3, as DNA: TGTGCCAGCAGGTTTAAAGAGACCCAGTACTTC. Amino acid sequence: CASRFKETQYF.

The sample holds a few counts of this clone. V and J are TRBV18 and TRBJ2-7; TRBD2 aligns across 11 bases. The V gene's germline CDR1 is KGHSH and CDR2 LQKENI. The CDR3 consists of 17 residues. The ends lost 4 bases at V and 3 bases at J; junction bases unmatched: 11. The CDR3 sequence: CASSQYLTSGKRYEQYV. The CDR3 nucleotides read TGTGCCAGCTCACAATACCTGACTAGCGGGAAACGCTACGAGCAGTACGTC.

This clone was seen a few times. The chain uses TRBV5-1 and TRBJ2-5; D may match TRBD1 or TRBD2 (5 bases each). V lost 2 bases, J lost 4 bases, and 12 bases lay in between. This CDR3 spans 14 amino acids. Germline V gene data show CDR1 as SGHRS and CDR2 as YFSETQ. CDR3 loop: CASSFPGPSETQYF. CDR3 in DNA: TGCGCCAGCAGCTTCCCGGGACCCTCAGAGACCCAGTACTTC.

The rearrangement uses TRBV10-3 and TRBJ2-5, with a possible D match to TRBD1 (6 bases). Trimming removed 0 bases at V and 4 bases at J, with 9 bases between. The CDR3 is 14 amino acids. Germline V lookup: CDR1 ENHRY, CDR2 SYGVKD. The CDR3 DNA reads TGTGCCATCAGTGAGTCGGGGGCCAGAGAGACCCAGTACTTC. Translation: CAISESGARETQYF.

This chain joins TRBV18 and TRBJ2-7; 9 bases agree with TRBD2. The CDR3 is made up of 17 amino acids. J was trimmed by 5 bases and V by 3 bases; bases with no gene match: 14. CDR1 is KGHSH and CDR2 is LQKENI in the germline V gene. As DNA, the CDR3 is TGTGCCAGCTCACCCATACACGGACTAGCGTCTGGGCACGAGCAGTACGTC. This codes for CASSPIHGLASGHEQYV.

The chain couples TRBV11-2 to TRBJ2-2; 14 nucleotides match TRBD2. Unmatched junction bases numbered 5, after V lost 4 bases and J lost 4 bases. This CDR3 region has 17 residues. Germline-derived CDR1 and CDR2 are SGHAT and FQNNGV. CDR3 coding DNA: TGTGCCAGCAGCTCTCGACTAGCGGGAGGGCCCACCGGGGAGCTGTTTTTT. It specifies CASSSRLAGGPTGELFF. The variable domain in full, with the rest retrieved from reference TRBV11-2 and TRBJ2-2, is EAGVAQSPRYKIIEKRQSVAFWCNPISGHATLYWYQQILGQGPKLLIQFQNNGVVDDSQLPKDRFSAERLKGVDSTLKIQPAKLEDSAVYLCASSSRLAGGPTGELFFGEGSRLTVL.

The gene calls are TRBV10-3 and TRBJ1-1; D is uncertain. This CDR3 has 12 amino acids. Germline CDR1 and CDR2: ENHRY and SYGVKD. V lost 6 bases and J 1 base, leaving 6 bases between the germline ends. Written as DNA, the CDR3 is TGTGCCATCAGCCCCCAGAACACTGAAGCTTTCTTT. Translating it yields CAISPQNTEAFF.

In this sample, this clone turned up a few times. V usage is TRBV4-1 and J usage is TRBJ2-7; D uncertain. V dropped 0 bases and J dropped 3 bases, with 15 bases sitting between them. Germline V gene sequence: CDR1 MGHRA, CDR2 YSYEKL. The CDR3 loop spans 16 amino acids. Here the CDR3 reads CASSQDAAGLHYEQYF. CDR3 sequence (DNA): TGCGCCAGCAGCCAAGATGCGGCAGGATTACACTACGAGCAGTACTTC.

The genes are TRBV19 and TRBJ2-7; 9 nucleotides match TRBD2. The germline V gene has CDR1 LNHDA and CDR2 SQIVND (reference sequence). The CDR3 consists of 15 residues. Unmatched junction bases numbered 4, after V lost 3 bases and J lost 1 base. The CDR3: CASSMSSGVSYEQYF. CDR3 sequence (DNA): TGTGCCAGTAGTATGTCTAGCGGGGTTTCCTACGAGCAGTACTTC.

The CDR3 DNA reads TGTGCCACCAGCAGAGAGGAGATAAGTGGCTACACCTTC. Protein product: CATSREEISGYTF. The rearrangement links TRBV15 to TRBJ1-2; no firm D call. The germline V and J ends were trimmed by 0 bases and 7 bases, with 9 bases remaining between them. The CDR3 is made up of 13 amino acids. CDR1 is LNHNV, CDR2 YYDKDF, per germline (reference sequence).